These 23 T cell receptor beta chains came from one sample sequenced in a study of PD-L1 blockade in urothelial cancer. Time point indicated: peripheral blood 6 weeks after treatment start. Clones were read by immunoSEQ multiplex PCR, and TCRdb kept only the in-frame ones, dropping some. Counted here are about 50,000 clones, around 86% occurring once; the ten biggest clones make up under 11%. Sequencing was performed on PBMCs, taken around atezolizumab (anti-PD-L1) treatment. The receptors stem from a man between 60 and 75 years old with urothelial cancer.

This clone was seen once. The CDR3 here is CASSRTSGLDYTDTQYF. CDR3 DNA sequence: TGTGCCAGCAGCCGAACTTCAGGACTAGACTACACAGATACGCAGTATTTT. The chain uses TRBV11-2 and TRBJ2-3; TRBD2 agrees at 7 bases. The J segment lost 2 bases and the V segment lost 5 bases, leaving 13 bases of the junction unmatched. The germline gives CDR1 SGHAT, CDR2 FQNNGV. This CDR3 contains 17 residues.

This clone has only a few counts. This chain links TRBV11-2 with TRBJ1-2, with 9 bases lining up with TRBD1. CDR1 SGHAT and CDR2 FQNNGV come from the germline V gene. The CDR3 runs 13 residues. With 6 bases clipped from V and 7 bases from J, the junction kept 6 bases outside the gene matches. DNA of the CDR3: TGTGCCAGCAGGGACAGGGGTTTGGGTGGCTACACCTTC. It specifies CASRDRGLGGYTF.

J is TRBJ2-5 and V is TRBV9; 10 bases align to TRBD2. The CDR3 spans 16 residues. Per germline, CDR1 SGDLS and CDR2 YYNGEE. Trimming removed 2 bases from V and 5 bases from J; junction bases left unmatched: 9. The CDR3 bases are TGTGCCAGCAGCGTCGGACTAGCGGCTTCTCTGGAGACCCAGTACTTC. It encodes CASSVGLAASLETQYF.

The rearrangement links TRBV19 to TRBJ2-6; no clear D. Trimming took 3 bases from V and 4 from J, leaving 10 bases between them. This CDR3 is 15 amino acids long. Germline V gives CDR1 LNHDA, CDR2 SQIVND (reference sequence). For the CDR3, the DNA is TGTGCCAGTAGTATCAGCCCCGGGGGGGCCAACGTCCTGACTTTC. It encodes CASSISPGGANVLTF.

The chain combines TRBV6-5 with TRBJ1-1; 8 nucleotides align to TRBD1. V lost 6 bases and J lost 5; bases outside the gene matches: 8. The CDR3 contains 14 residues. Germline CDR1 MNHEY, CDR2 SVGAGI. CDR3 amino acids: CASSPRDRSTEAFF. The CDR3 DNA follows: TGTGCCAGCAGCCCCCGGGACAGGTCGACTGAAGCTTTCTTT.

V and J are TRBV7-8 and TRBJ2-5; 9 bases are shared with TRBD2. In germline, CDR1 is SGHVS, CDR2 FQNEAQ. The CDR3 totals 16 residues. V shed 0 bases, J shed 2 bases, and the junction held 4 bases outside the gene matches. The CDR3: CASSLAGGGGQETQYF. CDR3 coding DNA: TGTGCCAGCAGCTTAGCGGGCGGGGGGGGACAAGAGACCCAGTACTTC.

The rearrangement uses TRBV11-2 and TRBJ2-5; 9 nucleotides agree with TRBD2. V lost 1 base and J lost 4; bases outside the gene matches: 16. Germline CDR1 is SGHAT and CDR2 is FQNNGV. The CDR3 loop spans 19 amino acids. The DNA for the CDR3 is TGTGCCAGCAGCTTAGCCGTGTTCGGGGGCGGGGGGGTCGTAGAGACCCAGTACTTC. Translation gives CASSLAVFGGGGVVETQYF.

This chain connects TRBV28 to TRBJ1-2, with D unclear. The CDR3 loop spans 14 amino acids. Germline assignment: CDR1 MDHEN and CDR2 SYDVKM. Trimming took 3 bases from V and 3 from J, leaving 11 bases between them. The CDR3 DNA is TGTGCCAGCAGTTTCATACTTGTGGACTATGGCTACACCTTC. Translation gives CASSFILVDYGYTF.

The chain recombines TRBV28 with TRBJ2-7; perhaps TRBD2 as D (6 bases). The CDR3 has 12 amino acids. V was pared by 8 bases and J by 3 bases, with 11 bases between. Germline-derived CDR1 and CDR2 are MDHEN and SYDVKM. CDR3 loop: CASGGNNYEQYF. The CDR3 DNA reads as TGTGCCAGCGGGGGGAACAACTACGAGCAGTACTTC. Supplemented by reference TRBV28 and TRBJ2-7, the full variable domain reads DVKVTQSSRYLVKRTGEKVFLECVQDMDHENMFWYRQDPGLGLRLIYFSYDVKMKEKGDIPEGYSVSREKKERFSLILESASTNQTSMYLCASGGNNYEQYFGPGTRLTVT.

The chain is built from TRBV6-6 and TRBJ2-1, with TRBD1 identical over 8 bases. V shed 5 bases, J shed 8 bases, and the junction held 5 bases outside the gene matches. The CDR3 length is 13 residues. Germline CDR1 and CDR2: MNHNY and SVGAGI (reference sequence). CDR3 amino acids: CASSKRQGYEQFF. DNA of the CDR3: TGTGCCAGCAGTAAAAGACAGGGGTATGAGCAGTTCTTC.

The rearrangement uses TRBV5-1 and TRBJ2-5; TRBD1 agrees at 7 bases. Losses at the gene ends were 4 bases for V and 5 bases for J; bases not matched to a gene: 11. The CDR3 consists of 15 residues. Germline V gene lookup returns CDR1 SGHRS and CDR2 YFSETQ. The CDR3 sequence is CASSTQTGRVETQYF. The CDR3 nucleotides are TGCGCCAGCAGCACCCAGACAGGGCGGGTTGAGACCCAGTACTTC.

This clone has more than one count but fewer than ten. The chain uses TRBV5-6 and TRBJ2-1; 8 bases fit TRBD2. This CDR3 comprises 16 residues. The V and J ends lost 0 bases and 9 bases, in that order; junction bases with no gene match: 11. Per the germline V gene, CDR1 is SGHDT and CDR2 is YYEEEE. The CDR3 DNA is TGTGCCAGCAGCTTGGTCCAGCGGGGGCCCCTCGGTGAGCAGTTCTTC. Its protein is CASSLVQRGPLGEQFF.

V is TRBV7-3 and J is TRBJ2-3; possibly TRBD2 for D (6 bases). The V gene lost 3 bases and the J gene lost 5 bases, with 9 bases spanning the gap. The CDR3 has 13 amino acids. CDR1 is SGHTA and CDR2 is FQGTGA in the germline V gene. CDR3 sequence: CASSLTSRDTQYF. In DNA form, the CDR3 reads TGTGCCAGCAGCTTGACTAGTAGAGATACGCAGTATTTT.

This chain connects TRBV6-5 to TRBJ2-1, with a possible D match to TRBD2 (7 bases). The CDR3 loop spans 14 amino acids. Germline loops: CDR1 MNHEY, CDR2 SVGAGI. Trimming stripped 9 bases from V and 9 bases from J, with 21 bases between. The CDR3 sequence is CARKGGGRFCEQFF. DNA of the CDR3: TGTGCCAGGAAAGGGGGGGGTAGGTTTTGTGAGCAGTTCTTC.

The J gene is TRBJ2-7, the V gene TRBV30; TRBD1 aligns across 8 bases. V lost 4 bases to trimming and J lost 0 bases; unmatched junction nucleotides: 5. Germline CDR1 reads GTSNPN; CDR2 reads SVGIG (reference sequence). This CDR3 has 14 residues. The CDR3 DNA sequence: TGTGCCTGGACCTACAGGGGGAGCTCCTACGAGCAGTACTTC. Translated: CAWTYRGSSYEQYF. Full variable domain (rest looked up from reference TRBV30 and TRBJ2-7): SQTIHQWPATLVQPVGSPLSLECTVEGTSNPNLYWYRQAAGRGLQLLFYSVGIGQISSEVPQNLSASRPQDRQFILSSKKLLLSDSGFYLCAWTYRGSSYEQYFGPGTRLTVT.

The chain recombines TRBV10-2 with TRBJ2-3, with D possibly being TRBD2 (7 bases). CDR3 size: 14 residues. The germline V and J ends were trimmed by 6 bases and 0 bases, with 10 bases remaining between them. Germline lookup yields CDR1 WSHSY and CDR2 SAAADI. The CDR3 bases are TGCGCCAGCAGGCGGGGGCTAAGCACAGATACGCAGTATTTT. Its translation: CASRRGLSTDTQYF.

The CDR3 spells CASSQERISYNEQFF. The CDR3 DNA reads as TGCGCCAGCAGCCAAGAGCGTATCTCCTACAATGAGCAGTTCTTC. J is TRBJ2-1 and V is TRBV4-1; no clear D gene. V was cut by 0 bases and J by 0 bases, with 6 bases left in between. Germline CDR1 is MGHRA and CDR2 is YSYEKL. The CDR3 covers 15 residues.

The genes are TRBV15 and TRBJ1-5, with D maybe TRBD1 (6 bases). Trimming took 4 bases from V and 11 from J, leaving 15 bases between them. The CDR3 is 13 residues long. Germline CDR1 reads LNHNV; CDR2 reads YYDKDF (reference sequence). The CDR3 here is CATSIDRSGAQHF. The CDR3 nucleotides read TGTGCCACCAGCATCGACAGGTCCGGGGCCCAGCATTTT.

CDR3 protein: CASSRSTSGGVETQYF. The DNA of the CDR3 is TGTGCCAGCAGTCGGTCGACTAGCGGGGGGGTGGAGACCCAGTACTTC. The chain carries TRBV27 and TRBJ2-5; 14 nucleotides line up with TRBD2. The CDR3 runs 16 residues. Trimming removed 5 bases from V and 5 bases from J; junction bases left unmatched: 7. CDR1 and CDR2 (germline): MNHEY, SMNVEV (reference sequence).

The chain couples TRBV4-1 to TRBJ2-1; TRBD2 matches 12 bases. Losses at the gene ends were 1 base for V and 9 bases for J; bases not matched to a gene: 7. Per the germline V gene, CDR1 is MGHRA and CDR2 is YSYEKL. The CDR3 contains 16 residues. CDR3 residues: CASSQGPSGGAGEQFF. CDR3 bases: TGCGCCAGCAGCCAAGGCCCTAGCGGGGGGGCCGGTGAGCAGTTCTTC.

CDR3 DNA sequence: TGTGCCAGCAGTGTCACGAGCTCCTACAATGAGCAGTTCTTC. Translation gives CASSVTSSYNEQFF. The chain is built from TRBV6-1 and TRBJ2-1, with D hard to call. The CDR3 has 14 amino acids. The V gene's germline CDR1 is MNHNS and CDR2 SASEGT. Trimming removed 4 bases from V and 0 bases from J, with 7 bases in between.

The chain is built from TRBV6-1 and TRBJ1-2; no definite D call. V shed 1 base and J shed 8 bases, with 8 bases lying between them. CDR3 length: 12 residues. The germline CDR1 and CDR2 sequences are MNHNS and SASEGT. The chain's CDR3 is CASSEVAFGYTF. The CDR3, as DNA: TGTGCCAGCAGTGAAGTGGCATTCGGCTACACCTTC.

This rearrangement joins TRBV19 to TRBJ2-2; TRBD1 aligns across 8 bases. The CDR3 length is 14 residues. With V trimmed by 5 bases and J by 7 bases, 6 bases remained unmatched. Per the germline V gene, CDR1 is LNHDA and CDR2 is SQIVND (reference sequence). The CDR3 region has the DNA TGTGCCAGTAGTCCTGGACAGGGTGGCGGGGAGCTGTTTTTT. As protein: CASSPGQGGGELFF. The complete variable domain, with remaining parts taken from reference TRBV19 and TRBJ2-2, reads DGGITQSPKYLFRKEGQNVTLSCEQNLNHDAMYWYRQDPGQGLRLIYYSQIVNDFQKGDIAEGYSVSREKKESFPLTVTSAQKNPTAFYLCASSPGQGGGELFFGEGSRLTVL.